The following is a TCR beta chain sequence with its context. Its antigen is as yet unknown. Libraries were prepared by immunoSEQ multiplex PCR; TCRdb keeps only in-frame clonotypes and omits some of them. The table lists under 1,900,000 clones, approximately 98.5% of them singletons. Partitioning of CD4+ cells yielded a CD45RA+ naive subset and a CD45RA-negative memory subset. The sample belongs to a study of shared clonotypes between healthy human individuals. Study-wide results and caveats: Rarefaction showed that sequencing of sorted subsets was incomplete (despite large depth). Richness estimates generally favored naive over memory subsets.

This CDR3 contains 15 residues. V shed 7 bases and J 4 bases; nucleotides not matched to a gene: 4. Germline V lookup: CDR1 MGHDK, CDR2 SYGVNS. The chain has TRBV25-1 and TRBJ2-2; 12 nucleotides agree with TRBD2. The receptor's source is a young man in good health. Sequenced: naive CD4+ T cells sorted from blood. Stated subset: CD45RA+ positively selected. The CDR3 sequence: CASTRLAGATGELFF. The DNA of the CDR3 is TGTGCCAGCACCAGACTAGCGGGAGCCACCGGGGAGCTGTTTTTT.